Listed below are T cell receptor beta chains from one sample, sequenced in a study of regulatory T cells in long-lasting Graves disease. Using its own MiXCR run on the multiplex PCR reads, TCRdb lists one record per CDR3 protein. The table lists about 460,000 distinct CDR3 sequences, about 20% of them singletons, with about 12% in the top ten. The material was peripheral blood mononuclear cells (PBMCs), obtained when the disease was refractory, from a patient treated with antithyroid drugs. These receptors all stem from a female donor with Graves disease. The CDR3 runs from the conserved cysteine through the conserved F or W. The order of the fields is J gene, V gene, CDR3 protein.

J gene: .
V gene: TRBV12-3/TRBV12-4
CDR3 protein: CASSGDRPREQFF

J gene: TRBJ2-5
V gene: TRBV2
CDR3 protein: CASSETGGTDETQYF

J gene: TRBJ2-3
V gene: TRBV28
CDR3 protein: CASSLDRAPGTDTQYF

J gene: TRBJ2-7
V gene: TRBV13
CDR3 protein: CASSRRDYHYEQYF

J gene: TRBJ2-2
V gene: TRBV5-6
CDR3 protein: CASSSIPLEGGNTGELFF

J gene: TRBJ1-1
V gene: TRBV6-1
CDR3 protein: CASSEEQGRDTEAFF

J gene: TRBJ1-1
V gene: TRBV30
CDR3 protein: CAWSRDRVGDTEAFF

J gene: TRBJ2-7
V gene: TRBV11-2
CDR3 protein: CASTFSGGAAYEQYF

J gene: TRBJ1-5
V gene: TRBV28
CDR3 protein: CASSFVGGPNQPQHF

J gene: TRBJ2-7
V gene: TRBV6-2/TRBV6-3
CDR3 protein: CASSYQRGEQYF

J gene: TRBJ1-2
V gene: TRBV6-1
CDR3 protein: CASSRSDRVGYGYTF

J gene: TRBJ1-5
V gene: TRBV29-1
CDR3 protein: CSVGAGQGSNQPQHF

J gene: TRBJ1-4
V gene: TRBV20-1
CDR3 protein: CSTHRFTNEKLFF

J gene: TRBJ2-5
V gene: TRBV19
CDR3 protein: CASSGSRRRETQYF

J gene: TRBJ1-2
V gene: TRBV5-1
CDR3 protein: CASSLATGTGDGYTF

J gene: TRBJ1-5
V gene: TRBV24-1
CDR3 protein: CATSDVNSQPQHF

J gene: TRBJ2-7
V gene: TRBV11-2
CDR3 protein: CASSITGTGGYEQYF

J gene: TRBJ1-2
V gene: TRBV29-1
CDR3 protein: CSVEPLVYNYGYTF

J gene: TRBJ2-7
V gene: TRBV10-3
CDR3 protein: CAISEPQGKDEQYF

J gene: TRBJ2-5
V gene: TRBV28
CDR3 protein: CASTWGGTAPPETQYF

J gene: TRBJ1-2
V gene: TRBV30
CDR3 protein: CAWSVRVNYGYTF

J gene: TRBJ2-7
V gene: TRBV28
CDR3 protein: CASSFRSGTGVYYEQYF

J gene: TRBJ2-7
V gene: TRBV10-3
CDR3 protein: CAIMPGQGSYEQYF

J gene: TRBJ1-2
V gene: TRBV7-2
CDR3 protein: CASSFRGQATGYTF

J gene: TRBJ2-7
V gene: TRBV19
CDR3 protein: CASSIRGEQYF

J gene: TRBJ1-2
V gene: TRBV20-1
CDR3 protein: CSAPGGGLGCTF

J gene: TRBJ1-5
V gene: TRBV20-1
CDR3 protein: CSAKESRDRGYQPQHF

J gene: TRBJ2-2
V gene: TRBV27
CDR3 protein: CASSLMRAGEWVGELFF

J gene: TRBJ2-1
V gene: TRBV5-1
CDR3 protein: CASSLPTGQINNEQFF

J gene: TRBJ1-4
V gene: TRBV7-9
CDR3 protein: CASSGQEATNEKLFF

J gene: TRBJ1-4
V gene: TRBV3-1
CDR3 protein: CASSQWGEANEKLFF

J gene: TRBJ1-1
V gene: TRBV28
CDR3 protein: CASSFAITEAFF

J gene: TRBJ2-7
V gene: TRBV7-2
CDR3 protein: CASSLGVLLSYEQYF

J gene: TRBJ2-5
V gene: TRBV9
CDR3 protein: CASSVGVGQETQYF

J gene: TRBJ1-2
V gene: TRBV30
CDR3 protein: CAWSNSFPYGYTF

J gene: TRBJ1-2
V gene: TRBV15
CDR3 protein: CATSRDIGPANYGYTF

J gene: TRBJ2-7
V gene: TRBV2
CDR3 protein: CASSPGGRETWYEQYF

J gene: TRBJ1-2
V gene: TRBV28
CDR3 protein: CAIPRTDYGYTF

J gene: TRBJ1-6
V gene: TRBV7-2
CDR3 protein: CASSSGTPSSYNSPLHF

J gene: TRBJ2-6
V gene: TRBV10-3
CDR3 protein: CAISESFDSGANVLTF

J gene: TRBJ2-7
V gene: TRBV5-1
CDR3 protein: CASSTAGGPMEQYF

J gene: TRBJ2-2
V gene: TRBV15
CDR3 protein: CATEKGNTGELFF

J gene: TRBJ2-5
V gene: TRBV2
CDR3 protein: CASVTGGETQYF

J gene: TRBJ2-2
V gene: TRBV6-2/TRBV6-3
CDR3 protein: CASSYWQSGTGELFF

J gene: TRBJ1-4
V gene: TRBV5-5
CDR3 protein: CASSSSYRSEREKLFF

J gene: TRBJ2-7
V gene: TRBV12-3/TRBV12-4
CDR3 protein: CASSLAGGRYEPYF

J gene: TRBJ1-1
V gene: TRBV29-1
CDR3 protein: CSVEKGTEEAFF

J gene: TRBJ2-5
V gene: TRBV18
CDR3 protein: CASSLRDVSLETQYF

J gene: TRBJ1-2
V gene: TRBV30
CDR3 protein: CAWSVQGDYGYTF

J gene: TRBJ2-7
V gene: TRBV30
CDR3 protein: CAWGHLSYEQYF